One and the same sample provided the 21 T cell receptor beta chains below, sequenced in a study of cytomegalovirus exposure and HLA in healthy donors. A multiplex PCR was run with 60 Vbeta primers and 13 Jbeta primers. Only in-frame clones appear in the TCRdb table, and some are missing; sequencing was by immunoSEQ multiplex PCR. This sample's table reports some 80,000 clones. The sequenced material came from PBMCs. The receptors originated from a man in his fifties in good health and CMV-seropositive.

This chain's CDR3 is CASSLDRQGANYGYTF. CDR3 DNA sequence: TGCGCCAGCAGCTTGGACCGACAGGGAGCTAACTATGGCTACACCTTC. The rearrangement links TRBV5-1 to TRBJ1-2, with 7 bases fitting TRBD1. The V gene's germline CDR1 is SGHRS and CDR2 YFSETQ. The trim removed 0 bases at V and 0 bases at J, leaving 5 bases unmatched. CDR3 length: 16 residues.

The chain is built from TRBV5-1 and TRBJ2-7, with 12 nucleotides matching TRBD2. The CDR3 is 14 residues long. Germline CDR1 is SGHRS and CDR2 is YFSETQ. Trimming at V came to 4 bases and at J to 4 bases, leaving 3 bases not matched to a gene. In DNA, the CDR3 is TGCGCCAGCAGCCTAGCGGGGGGGGATTACGAGCAGTACGTC. This translates into CASSLAGGDYEQYV.

The J gene is TRBJ2-1, the V gene TRBV15; tentative D call: TRBD2 (5 bases). CDR3 length: 16 residues. The V and J ends lost 0 bases and 5 bases respectively, with 14 bases between them. The germline V gene has CDR1 LNHNV and CDR2 YYDKDF (reference sequence). The CDR3 here is CATSRDSVGLNNEQFF. CDR3 DNA: TGTGCCACCAGCAGAGATTCGGTAGGACTGAACAATGAGCAGTTCTTC. The variable domain in full, with the rest retrieved from reference TRBV15 and TRBJ2-1, is DAMVIQNPRYQVTQFGKPVTLSCSQTLNHNVMYWYQQKSSQAPKLLFHYYDKDFNNEADTPDNFQSRRPNTSFCFLDIRSPGLGDTAMYLCATSRDSVGLNNEQFFGPGTRLTVL.

V is TRBV11-2 and J is TRBJ1-1; no clear D. Trimming stripped 8 bases from V and 7 bases from J, with 11 bases between. Germline V gene lookup returns CDR1 SGHAT and CDR2 FQNNGV. The CDR3 is 11 residues long. CDR3 loop: CASAGEIEAFF. The CDR3 DNA is TGTGCCAGCGCCGGGGAAATTGAAGCTTTCTTT. Full variable domain (outside the CDR3, taken from reference TRBV11-2 and TRBJ1-1): EAGVAQSPRYKIIEKRQSVAFWCNPISGHATLYWYQQILGQGPKLLIQFQNNGVVDDSQLPKDRFSAERLKGVDSTLKIQPAKLEDSAVYLCASAGEIEAFFGQGTRLTVV.

The gene calls are TRBV9 and TRBJ2-6; D is possibly TRBD1 (6 bases). Germline V gene lookup returns CDR1 SGDLS and CDR2 YYNGEE. Trimming took off 4 bases at V and 4 bases at J, with 12 bases between the two ends. This CDR3 has 15 residues. The CDR3 DNA is TGTGCCAGCAGCCAAGGGGGTCCCGGGGCCAACGTCCTGACTTTC. This codes for CASSQGGPGANVLTF.

This rearrangement joins TRBV7-3 to TRBJ1-1; D is undetermined. CDR3 size: 13 residues. V was trimmed by 5 bases and J by 4 bases, leaving 11 bases between them. Germline V gene data show CDR1 as SGHTA and CDR2 as FQGTGA. CDR3 sequence: CASSPAGGTEAFF. The CDR3, as DNA: TGTGCCAGCAGCCCCGCAGGAGGCACTGAAGCTTTCTTT.

The chain carries TRBV7-3 and TRBJ2-2; 7 bases agree with TRBD2. Germline trimming cut 7 bases from V and 1 base from J; bases unmatched to any gene: 12. Germline V gene lookup returns CDR1 SGHTA and CDR2 FQGTGA. The CDR3 loop spans 17 amino acids. The CDR3 spells CASTILGRGQNTGELFF. The CDR3 bases are TGTGCCAGCACGATCTTGGGGAGGGGTCAGAACACCGGGGAGCTGTTTTTT.

CDR3 in DNA: TGTGCCACCGCCTTTCGGGGGTCCTACGAGCAGTACTTC. Translating it yields CATAFRGSYEQYF. The chain combines TRBV15 with TRBJ2-7; tentative D call: TRBD2 (6 bases). CDR3 size: 13 residues. Trimming pared 8 bases from V and 1 base from J, leaving 12 bases between. Germline V gene data show CDR1 as LNHNV and CDR2 as YYDKDF (reference sequence).

V gene TRBV19 combines with J gene TRBJ1-2; 7 positions agree with TRBD1. This CDR3 spans 14 amino acids. Germline V lookup: CDR1 LNHDA, CDR2 SQIVND (reference sequence). V lost 5 bases to trimming and J lost 8 bases; unmatched junction nucleotides: 11. CDR3 amino acids: CASSFLGQDRGYTF. The DNA for the CDR3 is TGTGCCAGTAGTTTCCTCGGACAGGATCGGGGCTACACCTTC.

The V and J genes are TRBV7-9 and TRBJ2-6; 8 positions agree with TRBD1. After removal of 9 bases from V and 0 bases from J, the junction contained 4 bases not matched to a gene. This CDR3 contains 15 residues. Germline V CDR1 and CDR2: SEHNR, FQNEAQ (reference sequence). CDR3 bases: TGTGCCAGTAGACAGGGGAGCTCTGGGGCCAACGTCCTGACTTTC. This encodes CASRQGSSGANVLTF.

The CDR3 DNA reads as TGTGCCAGCCGGGACAGGGTCAACGAGCAGTACGTC. This gives the protein CASRDRVNEQYV. The V call is TRBV6-5, the J call TRBJ2-7, with 9 nucleotides matching TRBD1. In germline, CDR1 is MNHEY, CDR2 SVGAGI. This CDR3 is 12 amino acids long. Losses at the gene ends were 8 bases for V and 5 bases for J; bases not matched to a gene: 4.

The chain recombines TRBV7-2 with TRBJ2-5, with TRBD2 identical over 7 bases. The CDR3 loop spans 18 amino acids. Germline values: CDR1 SGHTA, CDR2 FQGNSA. J was trimmed by 7 bases and V by 2 bases; bases with no gene match: 19. The CDR3 is CASSLRGGLAATRGTQYF. The DNA of the CDR3 is TGTGCCAGCAGCTTAAGAGGAGGGCTAGCGGCCACAAGAGGGACCCAGTACTTC.

The gene calls are TRBV14 and TRBJ1-3; D perhaps matches TRBD1 (5 bases). V shed 6 bases and J shed 1 base, with 10 bases lying between them. Germline CDR1 is SGHDN and CDR2 is FVKESK. The CDR3 sequence is 14 residues long. The CDR3 loop is CASREGTSGNTIYF. The CDR3 bases are TGTGCCAGCAGAGAAGGGACTTCTGGAAACACCATATATTTT. The full variable domain, rest sourced from reference TRBV14 and TRBJ1-3, is EAGVTQFPSHSVIEKGQTVTLRCDPISGHDNLYWYRRVMGKEIKFLLHFVKESKQDESGMPNNRFLAERTGGTYSTLKVQPAELEDSGVYFCASREGTSGNTIYFGEGSWLTVV.

The chain joins TRBV9 to TRBJ2-1, with D perhaps matching TRBD1 (6 bases). Trimming stripped 4 bases from V and 8 bases from J, with 10 bases between. CDR3 length: 12 amino acids. CDR1 is SGDLS and CDR2 is YYNGEE in the germline V gene. The CDR3 DNA reads TGTGCCAGCAGCTTCCGACAGGATGAGCAGTTCTTC. Protein product: CASSFRQDEQFF.

The chain is built from TRBV21-1 and TRBJ1-2; TRBD1, the D gene given by the table, was not confirmed from the DNA. TRBV21-1 is a pseudogene. The CDR3 is made up of 13 amino acids. The CDR3 DNA reads TGTGCCAGCAGCGCCCGGGACAGGGATGGCTACACCTTC. Amino acids: CASSARDRDGYTF.

V gene TRBV5-1 combines with J gene TRBJ2-5, with D perhaps matching TRBD1 (6 bases). The J call is doubtful: the DNA matches TRBJ2-7 better. The CDR3 spans 13 residues. Germline V lookup: CDR1 SGHRS, CDR2 YFSETQ. Here the CDR3 DNA reads TGCGCCAGCAGCCGGACAGTTCCGTACGAGCAGTACTTC. It codes for CASSRTVPYEQYF.

This chain links TRBV30 with TRBJ1-1; D possibly corresponds to TRBD1 (5 bases). From germline, CDR1 is GTSNPN and CDR2 SVGIG (reference sequence). This CDR3 is 14 amino acids long. The V and J ends lost 0 bases and 10 bases respectively, with 18 bases between them. The CDR3 is CAWSVQGTPRGAFF. The DNA for the CDR3 is TGTGCCTGGAGTGTTCAGGGAACCCCTAGGGGAGCTTTCTTT.

The genes are TRBV9 and TRBJ1-5; D perhaps matches TRBD1 (5 bases). The germline gives CDR1 SGDLS, CDR2 YYNGEE. CDR3 length: 15 amino acids. V was pared by 3 bases and J by 2 bases, with 12 bases between. In nucleotides, the CDR3 is TGTGCCAGCAGCGGGGAGGGGTGGGGCAATCAGCCCCAGCATTTT. Residues: CASSGEGWGNQPQHF.

The chain couples TRBV7-8 to TRBJ2-2, with D tentatively TRBD1 (6 bases). The V gene lost 5 bases and the J gene lost 5 bases, with 15 bases spanning the gap. Germline-derived CDR1 and CDR2 are SGHVS and FQNEAQ. The CDR3 consists of 15 residues. The DNA for the CDR3 is TGTGCCAGCAGCGCAACAGGGTCGGGGACCGGGGAGCTGTTTTTT. Amino acids: CASSATGSGTGELFF.

This chain uses TRBV5-1 with TRBJ1-5; D may be TRBD1 (5 bases). V shed 4 bases and J shed 3 bases, with 11 bases lying between them. In germline, CDR1 is SGHRS, CDR2 YFSETQ. This CDR3 comprises 14 residues. CDR3 loop: CASSPAGTNQPQHF. The CDR3, as DNA: TGCGCCAGCAGCCCGGCGGGGACCAATCAGCCCCAGCATTTT.

CDR3 DNA: TGTGCCAGTAGTATCGTCGGACAGGACCTAGCCAAAAACATTCAGTACTTC. This codes for CASSIVGQDLAKNIQYF. V gene TRBV19 combines with J gene TRBJ2-4; 7 bases line up with TRBD1. Germline CDR1 LNHDA, CDR2 SQIVND (reference sequence). J lost 0 bases, V lost 3 bases, and 8 bases had no gene match. The CDR3 covers 17 residues.